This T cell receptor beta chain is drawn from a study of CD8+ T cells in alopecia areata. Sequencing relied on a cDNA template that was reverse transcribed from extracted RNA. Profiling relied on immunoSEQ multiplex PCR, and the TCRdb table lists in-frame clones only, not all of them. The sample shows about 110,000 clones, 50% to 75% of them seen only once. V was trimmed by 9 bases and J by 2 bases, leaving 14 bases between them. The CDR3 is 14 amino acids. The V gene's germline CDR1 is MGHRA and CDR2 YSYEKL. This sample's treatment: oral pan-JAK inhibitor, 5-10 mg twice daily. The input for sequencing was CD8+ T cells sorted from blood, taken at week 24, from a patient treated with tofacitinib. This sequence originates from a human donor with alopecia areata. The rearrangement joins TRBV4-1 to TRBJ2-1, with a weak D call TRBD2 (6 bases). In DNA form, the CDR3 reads TGCGCCAGTAAGGGGACTGGTACCTACAATGAGCAGTTCTTC. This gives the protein CASKGTGTYNEQFF.